This T cell receptor beta chain comes out of a study of OX40 agonist ivuxolimab in advanced cancers. Study in general: Patients were given ivuxolimab, an antibody that agonizes OX40 (CD134).

Generated by immunoSEQ multiplex PCR, the TCRdb table keeps only in-frame clones and is missing some. The sample has under 110,000 clones, 90% seen once. The study sampled blood at baseline, cycle 4 day 1, and cycle 7 day 1. This CDR3 region has 15 residues. With 7 bases clipped from V and 4 bases from J, the junction kept 10 bases outside the gene matches. Germline V gene data show CDR1 as MDHEN and CDR2 as SYDVKM. The sample was CD4+ or CD8+ T cells sorted from blood, taken in a trial of the OX40 agonist ivuxolimab. This chain uses TRBV28 with TRBJ1-1; 9 nucleotides line up with TRBD1. This clonotype was obtained from an adult with an advanced solid tumor such as melanoma, head and neck, liver or kidney cancer. The CDR3 nucleotides read TGTGCCAGCACCTACAGGGGGCCAGGAGGCACTGAAGCTTTCTTT. It encodes CASTYRGPGGTEAFF. Complete variable domain (other parts from reference TRBV28 and TRBJ1-1): DVKVTQSSRYLVKRTGEKVFLECVQDMDHENMFWYRQDPGLGLRLIYFSYDVKMKEKGDIPEGYSVSREKKERFSLILESASTNQTSMYLCASTYRGPGGTEAFFGQGTRLTVV.